This entry lists 32 T cell receptor beta chains sequenced from one sample in a study of identical twins. Each CDR3 protein gets one entry after TCRdb re-called the 5' RACE reads with MiXCR. The table lists under 400,000 distinct CDR3 sequences, 9% of them singletons. The source material was naive T cells sorted from blood. The receptors come from a woman aged 45-65 years in good health.

This clonotype was observed many times. The J gene is TRBJ2-3, the V gene TRBV12-3 or TRBV12-4; the D is unclear. V was pared by 2 bases and J by 5 bases, with 8 bases between. The CDR3 is 13 amino acids. The chain's CDR3 is CASSLRPGDTQYF. The CDR3 bases are TGTGCCAGCAGTTTACGCCCAGGAGATACGCAGTATTTT.

The chain joins TRBV11-2 to TRBJ1-2, with 8 bases that match TRBD1. V dropped 1 base and J dropped 3; count of bases not matched to a gene: 7. The CDR3 spans 16 residues. Germline CDR1 reads SGHAT; CDR2 reads FQNNGV. CDR3 loop: CASSLVARTGHYGYTF. The CDR3 DNA follows: TGTGCCAGCAGCTTAGTAGCAAGGACAGGGCACTATGGCTACACCTTC.

The chain combines TRBV12-5 with TRBJ2-1; 7 nucleotides match TRBD2. J was trimmed by 3 bases and V by 1 base; bases with no gene match: 6. CDR1 is LGHNT, CDR2 FRNRAP, per germline. The CDR3 length is 16 residues. The CDR3 loop is CASGLGTSEFYNEQFF. As DNA, the CDR3 is TGTGCTAGTGGTTTGGGCACTAGCGAATTCTACAATGAGCAGTTCTTC.

This clonotype showed up many times. The gene calls are TRBV25-1 and TRBJ1-6; D is uncertain. The germline V gene encodes CDR1 MGHDK and CDR2 SYGVNS. Trimming took off 7 bases at V and 6 bases at J, with 13 bases between the two ends. CDR3 length: 14 residues. The CDR3 nucleotides read TGTGCCAGCACTCCGGGATCCCGTAATTCACCCCTCCACTTT. Translated, it gives CASTPGSRNSPLHF.

This clonotype came up a few times. The chain recombines TRBV20-1 with TRBJ1-1; 9 positions agree with TRBD1. The CDR3 has 14 residues. From germline, CDR1 is DFQATT and CDR2 SNEGSKA (reference sequence). Trimming removed 1 base from V and 3 bases from J; junction bases left unmatched: 3. CDR3 nucleotides: TGCAGTGCTAGAGCCCGGACAGGGGACACTGAAGCTTTCTTT. Translating it yields CSARARTGDTEAFF.

V gene TRBV19 combines with J gene TRBJ2-1; a weak D match, TRBD2 (6 bases). The CDR3 has 13 residues. Germline CDR1 LNHDA, CDR2 SQIVND (reference sequence). V was shortened by 6 bases and J by 9 bases, with 15 bases between the two germline ends. The CDR3 nucleotides are TGTGCCAGTAGAGTCCTTCCCGGGGGTGAGCAGTTCTTC. This gives the protein CASRVLPGGEQFF.

The gene calls are TRBV6-5 and TRBJ2-1, with D perhaps TRBD2 (7 bases). The CDR3 length is 16 residues. Germline assignment: CDR1 MNHEY and CDR2 SVGAGI. Trimming pared 0 bases from V and 7 bases from J, leaving 16 bases between. The CDR3 here is CASSYSGGRAGNEQFF. The CDR3 bases are TGTGCCAGCAGTTACTCAGGGGGGAGGGCCGGGAATGAGCAGTTCTTC.

This clonotype was observed at least ten times. V gene TRBV12-3 or TRBV12-4 combines with J gene TRBJ2-1; D is uncertain. The CDR3 has 12 residues. For the CDR3, the DNA is TGTGCTACAGCGCTTATCTACAATGAGCAGTTCTTC. As protein: CATALIYNEQFF.

This clonotype was detected a few times. V usage is TRBV20-1 and J usage is TRBJ2-1; D gene ambiguous. This CDR3 has 11 residues. The germline V and J ends were trimmed by 0 bases and 15 bases, with 12 bases remaining between them. CDR1 DFQATT and CDR2 SNEGSKA come from the germline V gene (reference sequence). This chain's CDR3 is CSAREGYSLFF. For the CDR3, the DNA is TGCAGTGCTAGAGAGGGCTATTCGTTGTTCTTC.

The chain combines TRBV12-3 or TRBV12-4 with TRBJ2-1; possibly TRBD1 for D (6 bases). The CDR3 contains 12 residues. With 2 bases removed from V and 8 bases from J, the gap between germline ends came to 7 bases. CDR3 sequence: CASSLTGHEQFF. In nucleotides, the CDR3 is TGTGCCAGCAGTTTAACAGGGCATGAGCAGTTCTTC.

This clonotype was seen many times. A read error may account for a junction end that differs from germline. The chain combines TRBV5-1 with TRBJ2-7, with D maybe TRBD1 (6 bases). CDR3 length: 15 residues. From germline, CDR1 is SGHRS and CDR2 YFSETQ. The CDR3: CASSLVQGSVNEQYF. The CDR3 DNA reads TGCGCCAGCAGTTTGGTGCAGGGGAGTGTAAACGAGCAGTACTTC.

This rearrangement joins TRBV20-1 to TRBJ2-7; tentative D call: TRBD1 (6 bases). The germline V and J ends were trimmed by 5 bases and 5 bases, with 19 bases remaining between them. In germline, CDR1 is DFQATT, CDR2 SNEGSKA (reference sequence). This CDR3 has 14 amino acids. The CDR3 reads CSAAVGGIGNEQYF. The CDR3 DNA reads as TGCAGTGCTGCCGTAGGGGGAATTGGTAACGAGCAGTACTTC.

This clonotype was picked up a small number of times. The chain carries TRBV14 and TRBJ2-3; 7 positions match TRBD2. Germline-derived CDR1 and CDR2 are SGHDN and FVKESK. V gave up 1 base and J gave up 2 bases; unmatched junction bases: 3. The CDR3 loop spans 15 amino acids. For the CDR3, the DNA is TGTGCCAGCAGCCAAGGGGACTATCCCACAGATACGCAGTATTTT. It encodes CASSQGDYPTDTQYF.

This clonotype was detected only a few times. DNA for the CDR3: TGTGCCAGCAGTTTCGAAGGACTAGCGGGAGTTCCCAATGAGCAGTTCTTC. It codes for CASSFEGLAGVPNEQFF. This chain joins TRBV27 and TRBJ2-1; 13 bases match TRBD2. Germline V gives CDR1 MNHEY, CDR2 SMNVEV (reference sequence). This CDR3 comprises 17 residues. The trim removed 3 bases at V and 6 bases at J, leaving 8 bases unmatched.

This clonotype was detected ten times or more. This chain links TRBV3-1 with TRBJ2-7, with a possible D match to TRBD2 (6 bases). The CDR3 is 13 residues long. The V gene lost 1 base and the J gene lost 4 bases, with 8 bases spanning the gap. The germline V gene has CDR1 LGHDT and CDR2 YNNKEL (reference sequence). The CDR3 DNA is TGTGCCAGCAGCCAAGTGGCGGGGTACGAGCAGTACTTC. Amino acids: CASSQVAGYEQYF.

The chain uses TRBV20-1 and TRBJ2-1; 14 nucleotides align to TRBD2. Germline-derived CDR1 and CDR2 are DFQATT and SNEGSKA (reference sequence). V gave up 0 bases and J gave up 5 bases; unmatched junction bases: 12. CDR3 length equals 19 residues. The CDR3 bases are TGCAGTGCTAGAGATCAGGTCGGACTAGCGGGAGGTATTCACAATGAGCAGTTCTTC. As protein: CSARDQVGLAGGIHNEQFF.

This clonotype was picked up many times. The chain combines TRBV10-1 with TRBJ2-3; unclear D gene. The CDR3 sequence is 14 residues long. Germline values: CDR1 WNHNN, CDR2 SYGVQD (reference sequence). Trimming cost V 0 bases and J 3 bases, with 7 bases left between them. CDR3 bases: TGCGCCAGCAGTGAGTCGGGCCGGACAGATACGCAGTATTTT. Amino acids: CASSESGRTDTQYF.

This clonotype was seen a few times. The chain links TRBV9 to TRBJ2-7; TRBD1 matches at 7 bases. V shed 4 bases and J 0 bases; nucleotides not matched to a gene: 10. CDR1 SGDLS and CDR2 YYNGEE come from the germline V gene. The CDR3 sequence is 16 residues long. Here the CDR3 DNA reads TGTGCCAGCAGCCCATCAGGACAGGCTTCCTCCTACGAGCAGTACTTC. This encodes CASSPSGQASSYEQYF. Complete variable domain (other parts from reference TRBV9 and TRBJ2-7): DSGVTQTPKHLITATGQRVTLRCSPRSGDLSVYWYQQSLDQGLQFLIQYYNGEERAKGNILERFSAQQFPDLHSELNLSSLELGDSALYFCASSPSGQASSYEQYFGPGTRLTVT.

The chain has TRBV12-3 or TRBV12-4 and TRBJ1-2; D is perhaps TRBD1 (5 bases). CDR3 size: 13 residues. Trimming took 6 bases from V and 6 from J, leaving 14 bases between them. Written as DNA, the CDR3 is TGTGCCAGCAGCCCTGGGGGGATGGATGGCTACACCTTC. Translated: CASSPGGMDGYTF.

There are many counts of this clonotype. The chain has TRBV10-1 and TRBJ2-7, with D possibly matching TRBD2 (5 bases). V lost 5 bases and J lost 6, with 8 bases in between. Germline V gene lookup returns CDR1 WNHNN and CDR2 SYGVQD (reference sequence). The CDR3 spans 11 residues. Written as DNA, the CDR3 is TGCGCCAGCAGTACTAGTGGCGAGCAGTACGTC. Its protein product is CASSTSGEQYV.

The genes are TRBV21-1 and TRBJ2-7. TRBV21-1 corresponds to a pseudogene. The CDR3 sequence is 12 residues long. The CDR3 loop is CAPTRGPYEQYF. Here the CDR3 DNA reads TGTGCCCCCACGAGAGGGCCCTACGAGCAGTACTTC.

This clonotype was picked up a small number of times. This rearrangement joins TRBV20-1 to TRBJ2-7; a possible D gene is TRBD1 (6 bases). This CDR3 has 13 residues. V was shortened by 6 bases and J by 0 bases, with 12 bases between the two germline ends. Germline-derived CDR1 and CDR2 are DFQATT and SNEGSKA (reference sequence). In DNA, the CDR3 is TGCAGTGCCAGGACGGGACACTCCTACGAGCAGTACTTC. Translated: CSARTGHSYEQYF.

This clonotype was detected only a few times. The chain employs TRBV12-5 and TRBJ2-2; D not resolved. Per germline, CDR1 LGHNT and CDR2 FRNRAP. Trimming stripped 1 base from V and 7 bases from J, with 7 bases between. CDR3 size: 13 residues. This chain's CDR3 is CASGLGGFGELFF. The CDR3 DNA is TGTGCTAGTGGTTTGGGGGGTTTCGGGGAGCTGTTTTTT.

The gene calls are TRBV10-3 and TRBJ1-1; the match to TRBD1 covers 11 bases. V was clipped by 2 bases and J by 4 bases; unmatched bases: 0. CDR3 length equals 14 residues. Germline-derived CDR1 and CDR2 are ENHRY and SYGVKD. The CDR3, as DNA: TGTGCCATCAGTGAGGGGACAGGGGGCACTGAAGCTTTCTTT. Residues: CAISEGTGGTEAFF.

The table lists this clonotype with a few counts. The chain recombines TRBV28 with TRBJ2-1; D is unresolved. The V and J ends lost 4 bases and 0 bases respectively, with 7 bases between them. Germline lookup yields CDR1 MDHEN and CDR2 SYDVKM. The length of the CDR3 is 14 residues. CDR3 protein: CASSSPSSYNEQFF. The CDR3 nucleotides are TGTGCCAGCAGTTCCCCTAGCTCCTACAATGAGCAGTTCTTC.

This clonotype came up a few times. For the CDR3, the DNA is TGTGCCACCAGCAGAGATAAGGTGCCCGGGGAGCTGTTTTTT. Translation gives CATSRDKVPGELFF. The V gene is TRBV15, the J gene TRBJ2-2; no reliable D call. Trimming left V 0 bases short and J 6 bases short, with 8 bases between. Germline V CDR1 and CDR2: LNHNV, YYDKDF (reference sequence). This CDR3 spans 14 amino acids.

This clonotype was seen more than once but under ten times. The chain employs TRBV7-6 and TRBJ2-5; D could derive from TRBD1 or TRBD2 (5 bases each). The V gene's germline CDR1 is SGHVS and CDR2 FNYEAQ. The CDR3 consists of 20 residues. Deletions cut 1 base from V and 2 bases from J, with 26 bases between. CDR3 sequence reads: CASSLVHLPLRERKQETQYF. CDR3 nucleotide sequence: TGTGCCAGCAGCTTAGTCCACCTCCCCCTCAGGGAGAGGAAACAAGAGACCCAGTACTTC.

Only a few counts were recorded for this clonotype. This chain connects TRBV12-3 or TRBV12-4 to TRBJ2-2; TRBD1 matches 7 bases. Trimming took 6 bases from V and 2 from J; bases not matched to a gene: 9. The CDR3 consists of 16 residues. In nucleotides, the CDR3 is TGTGCCAGCAGCTCCGGGACAGAGATCAACACCGGGGAGCTGTTTTTT. Amino acid sequence: CASSSGTEINTGELFF.

This clonotype came up many times. V is TRBV12-3 or TRBV12-4 and J is TRBJ1-3; D is undetermined. V lost 3 bases to trimming and J lost 8 bases, with 17 bases between them. The CDR3 is made up of 15 amino acids. The CDR3 DNA reads TGTGCCAGCAGTTTTACGGCAGGAGTGGGAGACACCATATATTTT. Amino acid sequence: CASSFTAGVGDTIYF.

There are a few counts of this clonotype. J is TRBJ2-6 and V is TRBV20-1; D unclear. Germline lookup yields CDR1 DFQATT and CDR2 SNEGSKA (reference sequence). V lost 3 bases, J lost 4 bases, and 4 bases lay in between. This CDR3 is 12 amino acids long. CDR3 nucleotides: TGCAGTGCTAGGGGCGGGGCCAACGTCCTGACTTTC. This translates into CSARGGANVLTF.

This chain connects TRBV5-1 to TRBJ2-2; no reliable D call. V was shortened by 6 bases and J by 3 bases, with 9 bases between the two germline ends. Germline V gene sequence: CDR1 SGHRS, CDR2 YFSETQ. The length of the CDR3 is 13 residues. This chain's CDR3 is CASTLGYTGELFF. The CDR3 DNA reads as TGCGCCAGCACCCTAGGGTACACCGGGGAGCTGTTTTTT.

This clonotype has a handful of counts. The J gene is TRBJ2-3, the V gene TRBV11-3, with 11 bases that match TRBD2. The V gene end was trimmed by 5 bases and the J gene end by 5 bases; junction bases not matched to a gene: 6. The CDR3 runs to 15 residues. Germline CDR1 and CDR2: SGHNT and YENEEA. CDR3 nucleotides: TGTGCCAGCAGCGGGGGACTAGCGGTTGTAGATACGCAGTATTTT. Protein: CASSGGLAVVDTQYF.